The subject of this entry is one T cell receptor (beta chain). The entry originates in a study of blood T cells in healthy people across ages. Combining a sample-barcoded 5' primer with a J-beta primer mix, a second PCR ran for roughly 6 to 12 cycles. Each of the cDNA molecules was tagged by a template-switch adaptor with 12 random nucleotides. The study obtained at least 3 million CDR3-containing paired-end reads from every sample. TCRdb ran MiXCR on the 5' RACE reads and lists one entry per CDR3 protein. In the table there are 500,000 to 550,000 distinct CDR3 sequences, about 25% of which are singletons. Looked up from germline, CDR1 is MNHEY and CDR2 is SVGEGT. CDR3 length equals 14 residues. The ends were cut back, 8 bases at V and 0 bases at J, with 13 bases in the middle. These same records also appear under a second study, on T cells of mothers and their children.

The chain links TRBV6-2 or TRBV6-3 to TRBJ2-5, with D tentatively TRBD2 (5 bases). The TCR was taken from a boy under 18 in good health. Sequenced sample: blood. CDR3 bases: TGTGCCAGCCGACATGGGGAGTACCAAGAGACCCAGTACTTC. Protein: CASRHGEYQETQYF.